This entry lists 10 T cell receptor beta chains sequenced from one sample in a study of blood T cell repertoires in COVID-19. The assay was immunoSEQ multiplex PCR, and TCRdb's table has in-frame clones only and misses some. In the table there are more than 80,000 clones, 70% to 90% of which are singletons. Sequenced: peripheral blood. These receptor sequences come from a woman between 55 and 75 years old with COVID-19, enrolled during active disease.

The gene calls are TRBV29-1 and TRBJ1-4, with 9 bases lining up with TRBD1. Germline V lookup: CDR1 SQVTM, CDR2 ANQGSEA. This CDR3 region has 13 residues. V shed 7 bases, J shed 7 bases, and the junction held 7 bases outside the gene matches. CDR3 sequence: CSGRTGDTEKLFF. The CDR3, as DNA: TGCAGCGGTCGGACAGGGGATACTGAAAAACTGTTTTTT.

V usage is TRBV7-9 and J usage is TRBJ2-4; tentatively, D is TRBD2 (6 bases). V shed 1 base and J shed 5 bases, with 12 bases lying between them. The V gene's germline CDR1 is SEHNR and CDR2 FQNEAQ (reference sequence). This CDR3 region has 15 residues. The CDR3 loop is CASSLGGAGQNIQYF. The CDR3 DNA follows: TGTGCCAGCAGCTTAGGAGGTGCGGGGCAAAACATTCAGTACTTC. Variable domain in full (rest from reference TRBV7-9 and TRBJ2-4): DTGVSQNPRHKITKRGQNVTFRCDPISEHNRLYWYRQTLGQGPEFLTYFQNEAQLEKSRLLSDRFSAERPKGSFSTLEIQRTEQGDSAMYLCASSLGGAGQNIQYFGAGTRLSVL.

The rearrangement joins TRBV7-2 to TRBJ2-7; TRBD2 matches at 10 bases. Germline assignment: CDR1 SGHTA and CDR2 FQGNSA. The CDR3 totals 16 residues. Trimming removed 5 bases from V and 3 bases from J; junction bases left unmatched: 10. For the CDR3, the DNA is TGTGCCAGCAGCCTAGGGCCTAGCGGGGGATTCTACGAGCAGTACTTC. Its translation: CASSLGPSGGFYEQYF.

The chain links TRBV19 to TRBJ1-5, with 11 positions matching TRBD1. V lost 9 bases to trimming and J lost 5 bases; unmatched junction nucleotides: 12. The germline CDR1 and CDR2 sequences are LNHDA and SQIVND (reference sequence). This CDR3 is 16 amino acids long. The CDR3 sequence is CASRSGQGVSHQPQHF. The CDR3 nucleotides read TGTGCCAGCCGCTCGGGACAGGGGGTTTCCCATCAGCCCCAGCATTTT.

The chain is built from TRBV25-1 and TRBJ2-5; 10 bases fit TRBD1. V lost 1 base and J lost 2; bases outside the gene matches: 4. The CDR3 has 16 amino acids. Germline CDR1 and CDR2: MGHDK and SYGVNS. This CDR3 reads CASSELTGQGQETQYF. The CDR3 nucleotides read TGTGCCAGCAGTGAATTAACGGGACAGGGGCAAGAGACCCAGTACTTC. Filled out from reference TRBV25-1 and TRBJ2-5, the complete variable domain reads EADIYQTPRYLVIGTGKKITLECSQTMGHDKMYWYQQDPGMELHLIHYSYGVNSTEKGDLSSESTVSRIRTEHFPLTLESARPSHTSQYLCASSELTGQGQETQYFGPGTRLLVL.

The genes are TRBV6-5 and TRBJ1-3, with a weak D call TRBD1 (5 bases). Germline CDR1 reads MNHEY; CDR2 reads SVGAGI. CDR3 length: 15 amino acids. V dropped 5 bases and J dropped 0 bases, with 11 bases sitting between them. CDR3 sequence reads: CASSITGSSGNTIYF. CDR3 nucleotides: TGTGCCAGCAGTATTACAGGAAGCTCTGGAAACACCATATATTTT.

The gene calls are TRBV14 and TRBJ1-2, with D possibly TRBD1 on 6 matching bases. Trimming shortened V by 4 bases and J by 7 bases, and 13 bases separated the two germline ends. The CDR3 has 13 residues. Germline assignment: CDR1 SGHDN and CDR2 FVKESK. The CDR3 region is CASSLTGSTGYTF. The CDR3 DNA reads as TGTGCCAGCAGCCTAACAGGGTCGACTGGCTACACCTTC.

There are a few counts of this clone. V and J are TRBV11-1 and TRBJ1-2; the match to TRBD1 covers 8 bases. The CDR3 totals 14 residues. With 5 bases clipped from V and 1 base from J, the junction kept 3 bases outside the gene matches. Germline CDR1 is SGHAT and CDR2 is FQDESV (reference sequence). The CDR3 DNA reads as TGTGCCAGCAGCCCGGACAGGGTTAACTATGGCTACACCTTC. It specifies CASSPDRVNYGYTF.

The chain recombines TRBV6-2 or TRBV6-3 with TRBJ1-2; D is perhaps TRBD1 (5 bases). Trimming took off 2 bases at V and 4 bases at J, with 8 bases between the two ends. The CDR3 covers 13 residues. In germline, CDR1 is MNHEY, CDR2 SVGEGT. CDR3 coding DNA: TGTGCCAGCAGTTACGACAGCCCCTATGGCTACACCTTC. Its protein product is CASSYDSPYGYTF.

The CDR3 DNA follows: TGTGCCAGTAGTCCCCTTGACAGAAGAGATGGCTACACCTTC. Protein sequence: CASSPLDRRDGYTF. V gene TRBV19 combines with J gene TRBJ1-2; possible D gene TRBD1, 5 bases. Trimming removed 5 bases at V and 6 bases at J, with 16 bases between. The CDR3 covers 14 residues. In germline, CDR1 is LNHDA, CDR2 SQIVND (reference sequence).